The entry below gives a single T cell receptor (beta chain) sequence along with its context. Trimming took 5 bases from V and 5 from J, leaving 15 bases between them. Per the germline V gene, CDR1 is DFQATT and CDR2 is SNEGSKA (reference sequence). The CDR3 loop spans 13 amino acids. The sequenced patients had an expansion of CD8+CD57+ cells seen by flow cytometry. TCR beta VDJ and CDR3 were profiled, and genomic DNA was the template. TCRdb reanalysed the reads using MiXCR and keeps one entry per CDR3 protein. This sample has over 150,000 distinct CDR3 sequences, with approximately 52% found just once. This entry is derived from a study of CD8+CD57+ T cells in acquired aplastic anemia.

Material: sorted CD4+, CD8+, or CD8+CD57+ T cells (not recorded which) from PBMCs. The sequence was collected from a human donor with aplastic anemia. This rearrangement joins TRBV20-1 to TRBJ2-5; a possible D gene is TRBD2 (5 bases). The CDR3 DNA follows: TGCAGTGCTCCCCCCACCGGGGAGGAGACCCAGTACTTC. Its protein product is CSAPPTGEETQYF.